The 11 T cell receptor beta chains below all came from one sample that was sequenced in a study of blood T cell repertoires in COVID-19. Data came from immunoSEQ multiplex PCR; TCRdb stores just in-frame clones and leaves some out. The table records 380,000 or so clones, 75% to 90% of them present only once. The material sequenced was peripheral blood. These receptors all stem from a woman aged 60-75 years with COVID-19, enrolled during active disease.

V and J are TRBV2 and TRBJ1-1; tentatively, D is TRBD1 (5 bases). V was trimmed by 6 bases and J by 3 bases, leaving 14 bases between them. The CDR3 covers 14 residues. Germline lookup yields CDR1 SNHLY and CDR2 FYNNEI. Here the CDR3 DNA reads TGTGCCAGCAGGGGGGGTATGGGACACACTGAAGCTTTCTTT. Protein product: CASRGGMGHTEAFF.

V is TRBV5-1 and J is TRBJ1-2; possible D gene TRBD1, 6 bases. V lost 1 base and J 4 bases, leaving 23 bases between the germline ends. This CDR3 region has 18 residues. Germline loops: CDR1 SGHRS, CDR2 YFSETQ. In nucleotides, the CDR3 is TGCGCCAGCAGCTTGTTGCCCCCAGGGGCCGAGAATATCTATGGCTACACCTTC. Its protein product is CASSLLPPGAENIYGYTF. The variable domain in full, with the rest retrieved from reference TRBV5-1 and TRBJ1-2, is KAGVTQTPRYLIKTRGQQVTLSCSPISGHRSVSWYQQTPGQGLQFLFEYFSETQRNKGNFPGRFSGRQFSNSRSEMNVSTLELGDSALYLCASSLLPPGAENIYGYTFGSGTRLTVV.

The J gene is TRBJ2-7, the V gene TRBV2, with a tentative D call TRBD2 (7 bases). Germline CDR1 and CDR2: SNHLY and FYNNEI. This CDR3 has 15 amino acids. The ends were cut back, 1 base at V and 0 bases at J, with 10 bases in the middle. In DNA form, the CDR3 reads TGTGCCAGCAGTGAAGAGGGGGGGGTCTCCTACGAGCAGTACTTC. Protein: CASSEEGGVSYEQYF.

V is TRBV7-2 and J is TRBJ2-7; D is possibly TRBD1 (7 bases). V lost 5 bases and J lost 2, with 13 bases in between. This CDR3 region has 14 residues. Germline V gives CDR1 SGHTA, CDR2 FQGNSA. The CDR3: CASSPARGAYEQYF. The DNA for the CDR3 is TGTGCCAGCAGCCCGGCCAGGGGGGCCTACGAGCAGTACTTC.

In DNA, the CDR3 is TGTGCCAGCAGCTTAACAGGAGGGTCTGCCGGCAATGAGCAGTTCTTC. Protein sequence: CASSLTGGSAGNEQFF. The genes are TRBV7-3 and TRBJ2-1; D is possibly TRBD2 (6 bases). Trimming took 0 bases from V and 6 from J, leaving 15 bases between them. The CDR3 has 16 amino acids. The germline V gene has CDR1 SGHTA and CDR2 FQGTGA. The complete variable domain, with remaining parts taken from reference TRBV7-3 and TRBJ2-1, reads GAGVSQTPSNKVTEKGKYVELRCDPISGHTALYWYRQSLGQGPEFLIYFQGTGAADDSGLPNDRFFAVRPEGSVSTLKIQRTERGDSAVYLCASSLTGGSAGNEQFFGPGTRLTVL.

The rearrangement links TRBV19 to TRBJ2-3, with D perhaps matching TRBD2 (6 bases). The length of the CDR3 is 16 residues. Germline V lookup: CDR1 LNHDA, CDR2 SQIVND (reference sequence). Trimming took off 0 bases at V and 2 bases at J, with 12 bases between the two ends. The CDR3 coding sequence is TGTGCCAGTAGTATAGAGGGGGGAACCCTCACAGATACGCAGTATTTT. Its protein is CASSIEGGTLTDTQYF.

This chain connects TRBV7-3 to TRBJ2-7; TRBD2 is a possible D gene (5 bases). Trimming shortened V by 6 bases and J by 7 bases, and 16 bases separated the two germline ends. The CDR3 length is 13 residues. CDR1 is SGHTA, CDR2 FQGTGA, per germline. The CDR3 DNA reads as TGTGCCAGCAGTCCTTCGGGGTCCGGGGAGCAGTACTTC. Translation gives CASSPSGSGEQYF.

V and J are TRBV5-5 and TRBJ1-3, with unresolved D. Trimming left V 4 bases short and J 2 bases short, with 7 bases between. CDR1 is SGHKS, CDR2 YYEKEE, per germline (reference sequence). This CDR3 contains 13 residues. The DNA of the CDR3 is TGTGCCAGCAGCCCCAGTCCTGGAAACACCATATATTTT. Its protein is CASSPSPGNTIYF.

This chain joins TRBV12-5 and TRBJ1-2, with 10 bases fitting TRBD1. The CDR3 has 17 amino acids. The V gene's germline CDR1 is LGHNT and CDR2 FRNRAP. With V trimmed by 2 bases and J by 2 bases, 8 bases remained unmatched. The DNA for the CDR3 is TGTGCTAGTGGTTTGACACCCGCGGGACAGGGGAACTATGGCTACACCTTC. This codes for CASGLTPAGQGNYGYTF.

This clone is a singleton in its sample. DNA for the CDR3: TGTGCCAGTAGTATTCCGCGGGGGGGTTACAATGAGCAGTTCTTC. Its protein is CASSIPRGGYNEQFF. The rearrangement joins TRBV19 to TRBJ2-1, with 9 bases that match TRBD2. Per the germline V gene, CDR1 is LNHDA and CDR2 is SQIVND (reference sequence). CDR3 length equals 15 residues. The V segment lost 3 bases and the J segment 4 bases; nucleotides outside the gene matches: 4.

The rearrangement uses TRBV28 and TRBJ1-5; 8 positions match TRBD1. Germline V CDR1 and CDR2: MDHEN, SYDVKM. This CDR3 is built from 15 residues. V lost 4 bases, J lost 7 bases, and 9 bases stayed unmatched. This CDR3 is CASSSLSGTGQPQHF. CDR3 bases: TGTGCCAGCAGTTCCCTCTCCGGGACAGGCCAGCCCCAGCATTTT.